The 23 T cell receptor beta chains presented below share a single source sample, sequenced in a study of tumor-infiltrating lymphocytes in localized non-small cell lung cancer. TCRdb's table, derived via immunoSEQ multiplex PCR, lists solely in-frame clones and lacks some. The sample holds approximately 9,500 clones; more than 70% are singletons and the top ten take roughly 15%. Sample: lung tumor tissue. The source of these receptors is a human donor with non-small cell lung cancer.

The count of this clone is one. This chain connects TRBV5-6 to TRBJ2-5; 8 bases line up with TRBD1. The length of the CDR3 is 16 residues. Per the germline V gene, CDR1 is SGHDT and CDR2 is YYEEEE. V gave up 2 bases and J gave up 5 bases; unmatched junction bases: 11. CDR3 coding DNA: TGTGCCAGCAGCTTAGGACGACAGGGGCAGTGGGAGACCCAGTACTTC. Translating it yields CASSLGRQGQWETQYF. The full variable domain, completed using reference TRBV5-6 and TRBJ2-5, is DAGVTQSPTHLIKTRGQQVTLRCSPKSGHDTVSWYQQALGQGPQFIFQYYEEEERQRGNFPDRFSGHQFPNYSSELNVNALLLGDSALYLCASSLGRQGQWETQYFGPGTRLLVL.

This clone was found a few times. The chain links TRBV20-1 to TRBJ1-2; no firm D call. V shed 6 bases and J shed 4 bases, with 9 bases lying between them. Per the germline V gene, CDR1 is DFQATT and CDR2 is SNEGSKA (reference sequence). The CDR3 loop spans 11 amino acids. The DNA for the CDR3 is TGCAGTGCAACCAACCTCTATGGCTACACCTTC. Its translation: CSATNLYGYTF.

The table lists this clone with a few counts. V is TRBV7-2 and J is TRBJ2-5; no definite D call. This CDR3 is built from 11 residues. The V and J ends lost 1 base and 4 bases respectively, with 1 base between them. Germline CDR1 is SGHTA and CDR2 is FQGNSA. CDR3 coding DNA: TGTGCCAGCAGCTTAGTAGAGACCCAGTACTTC. Its translation: CASSLVETQYF.

V usage is TRBV7-9 and J usage is TRBJ2-1; tentatively, D is TRBD2 (6 bases). Per the germline V gene, CDR1 is SEHNR and CDR2 is FQNEAQ (reference sequence). The CDR3 runs 16 residues. Trimming cost V 0 bases and J 5 bases, with 14 bases left between them. CDR3: CASSLAPWGDHNEQFF. In nucleotides, the CDR3 is TGTGCCAGCAGCTTAGCGCCGTGGGGGGATCACAATGAGCAGTTCTTC. The whole variable domain, remainder taken from reference TRBV7-9 and TRBJ2-1, is DTGVSQNPRHKITKRGQNVTFRCDPISEHNRLYWYRQTLGQGPEFLTYFQNEAQLEKSRLLSDRFSAERPKGSFSTLEIQRTEQGDSAMYLCASSLAPWGDHNEQFFGPGTRLTVL.

This clone has only one observation. The chain recombines TRBV18 with TRBJ2-3; no clear D. Trimming removed 4 bases at V and 4 bases at J, with 3 bases between. Per the germline V gene, CDR1 is KGHSH and CDR2 is LQKENI. The CDR3 is 11 residues long. The CDR3 sequence is CASSLPDTQYF. CDR3 nucleotides: TGTGCCAGCTCACTCCCAGATACGCAGTATTTT.

This chain links TRBV13 with TRBJ2-3; 8 bases agree with TRBD2. CDR1 PRHDT and CDR2 FYEKMQ come from the germline V gene (reference sequence). V dropped 6 bases and J dropped 0; count of bases not matched to a gene: 11. The CDR3 is 17 residues long. CDR3 protein: CASRGETGGPSTDTQYF. CDR3 nucleotide sequence: TGTGCCAGCAGGGGGGAGACGGGAGGGCCTAGCACAGATACGCAGTATTTT.

This chain uses TRBV11-2 with TRBJ2-7, with 7 bases that match TRBD1. This CDR3 contains 17 residues. The J segment lost 2 bases and the V segment lost 5 bases, leaving 15 bases of the junction unmatched. Germline CDR1 is SGHAT and CDR2 is FQNNGV. CDR3 amino acids: CASSPAVDRALAYEQYF. The CDR3 nucleotides read TGTGCCAGCAGCCCCGCGGTCGACAGGGCCCTCGCCTACGAGCAGTACTTC.

This clone was counted a few times. The chain is built from TRBV7-8 and TRBJ2-1, with TRBD1 as a possible D gene (6 bases). The V gene's germline CDR1 is SGHVS and CDR2 FQNEAQ. Trimming took 6 bases from V and 12 from J, leaving 12 bases between them. The CDR3 length is 11 residues. CDR3 loop: CASRGAQRQFF. DNA of the CDR3: TGTGCCAGCAGGGGGGCTCAGCGGCAGTTCTTC.

The chain uses TRBV5-4 and TRBJ1-6; 9 nucleotides line up with TRBD1. Germline V lookup: CDR1 SGHNT, CDR2 YYREEE (reference sequence). V was pared by 6 bases and J by 6 bases, with 1 base of the junction left unmatched. The CDR3 contains 13 residues. CDR3 bases: TGTGCCAGCAAGGACAGGGGTAATTCACCCCTCCACTTT. Translating it yields CASKDRGNSPLHF.

Only a few counts were recorded for this clone. The V gene is TRBV5-1, the J gene TRBJ2-7, with 7 positions matching TRBD2. Germline loops: CDR1 SGHRS, CDR2 YFSETQ. The CDR3 runs 15 residues. V dropped 2 bases and J dropped 6; count of bases not matched to a gene: 11. The chain's CDR3 is CASSLIWQGGSEQYF. CDR3 coding DNA: TGCGCCAGCAGCTTAATTTGGCAGGGAGGGAGCGAGCAGTACTTC. Combining the CDR3 with reference TRBV5-1 and TRBJ2-7 gives the whole variable domain KAGVTQTPRYLIKTRGQQVTLSCSPISGHRSVSWYQQTPGQGLQFLFEYFSETQRNKGNFPGRFSGRQFSNSRSEMNVSTLELGDSALYLCASSLIWQGGSEQYFGPGTRLTVT.

There are a few counts of this clone. The chain has TRBV30 and TRBJ1-1; D is unclear. The length of the CDR3 is 11 residues. Germline values: CDR1 GTSNPN, CDR2 SVGIG (reference sequence). Trimming left V 3 bases short and J 5 bases short, with 7 bases between. The CDR3, as DNA: TGTGCCTGGAGAATCAGGACTGAAGCTTTCTTT. Translated: CAWRIRTEAFF.

The chain joins TRBV15 to TRBJ2-5, with unresolved D. The DNA end lines up better with TRBJ2-7; the J call may be wrong. Germline loops: CDR1 LNHNV, CDR2 YYDKDF (reference sequence). The CDR3 contains 17 residues. The CDR3 spells CATSRDRGQATGYEQYF. CDR3 sequence (DNA): TGTGCCACCAGCAGAGATCGTGGGCAGGCCACGGGCTACGAGCAGTACTTC.

The chain combines TRBV7-9 with TRBJ1-2; 7 positions agree with TRBD1. The CDR3 has 17 residues. Germline CDR1 reads SEHNR; CDR2 reads FQNEAQ (reference sequence). J was trimmed by 0 bases and V by 5 bases; bases with no gene match: 12. CDR3 sequence (DNA): TGTGCCAGCAGCCCTTCCGCGGGGACAGCAGCTAACTATGGCTACACCTTC. This encodes CASSPSAGTAANYGYTF. Using reference TRBV7-9 and TRBJ1-2 for the parts outside the CDR3, the full variable domain is DTGVSQNPRHKITKRGQNVTFRCDPISEHNRLYWYRQTLGQGPEFLTYFQNEAQLEKSRLLSDRFSAERPKGSFSTLEIQRTEQGDSAMYLCASSPSAGTAANYGYTFGSGTRLTVV.

This chain joins TRBV10-3 and TRBJ1-2; 7 nucleotides match TRBD1. CDR1 is ENHRY, CDR2 SYGVKD, per germline. After removal of 10 bases from V and 4 bases from J, the junction contained 15 bases not matched to a gene. This CDR3 is built from 15 residues. The CDR3 sequence is CATGTVLSRIYGYTF. DNA for the CDR3: TGTGCCACCGGGACAGTACTTTCCCGGATCTATGGCTACACCTTC.

In DNA, the CDR3 is TGTGCCAGCAGCTTAGTTTCAGACACCGGGGAGCTGTTTTTT. Translation: CASSLVSDTGELFF. This chain joins TRBV7-6 and TRBJ2-2; no clear D. The CDR3 spans 14 residues. Trimming stripped 1 base from V and 3 bases from J, with 6 bases between. CDR1 and CDR2 (germline): SGHVS, FNYEAQ.

The chain recombines TRBV25-1 with TRBJ2-3; TRBD2 agrees at 11 bases. With 2 bases clipped from V and 4 bases from J, the junction kept 8 bases outside the gene matches. Germline V gene sequence: CDR1 MGHDK, CDR2 SYGVNS. This CDR3 has 17 residues. CDR3: CASSEGTTSGVADTQYF. DNA for the CDR3: TGTGCCAGCAGTGAAGGAACGACTAGCGGGGTGGCAGATACGCAGTATTTT.

V and J are TRBV4-1 and TRBJ1-1, with D hard to call. Germline-derived CDR1 and CDR2 are MGHRA and YSYEKL. Trimming left V 3 bases short and J 0 bases short, with 23 bases between. The CDR3 is made up of 19 amino acids. The DNA of the CDR3 is TGCGCCAGCAGCCAGGAACATTTCGTCGGCGTCCCTCTGAACACTGAAGCTTTCTTT. Its protein is CASSQEHFVGVPLNTEAFF.

This clone has a handful of counts. The chain carries TRBV5-6 and TRBJ1-1, with TRBD1 identical over 7 bases. CDR3 size: 16 residues. The germline V gene has CDR1 SGHDT and CDR2 YYEEEE. V gave up 4 bases and J gave up 1 base; unmatched junction bases: 10. For the CDR3, the DNA is TGTGCCAGCAGCCCTCCGACAGGGATCGGGAACACTGAAGCTTTCTTT. This encodes CASSPPTGIGNTEAFF.

There are a few counts of this clone. This chain connects TRBV7-6 to TRBJ2-3; 11 nucleotides line up with TRBD2. Trimming cost V 1 base and J 4 bases; bases outside gene matches: 1. CDR1 SGHVS and CDR2 FNYEAQ come from the germline V gene. CDR3 length: 15 residues. This CDR3 is CASSLVAGGADTQYF. The CDR3, as DNA: TGTGCCAGCAGCTTAGTAGCGGGGGGGGCAGATACGCAGTATTTT.

This clone was recorded only once. This chain uses TRBV6-5 with TRBJ1-1; 11 bases match TRBD1. CDR1 and CDR2 (germline): MNHEY, SVGAGI. This CDR3 comprises 14 residues. V lost 5 bases to trimming and J lost 5 bases; unmatched junction nucleotides: 4. This CDR3 is CASSHGTGGTEAFF. Here the CDR3 DNA reads TGTGCCAGCAGTCATGGGACAGGGGGGACTGAAGCTTTCTTT.

J is TRBJ2-1 and V is TRBV5-1; 10 bases match TRBD1. Germline values: CDR1 SGHRS, CDR2 YFSETQ. The CDR3 totals 15 residues. The junction had 10 bases not matched to a gene; V was cut back by 4 bases and J by 9 bases. DNA for the CDR3: TGCGCCAGCAGCCAAACGACAGGGGGCAATGGTGAGCAGTTCTTC. Its translation is CASSQTTGGNGEQFF.

This chain joins TRBV6-6 and TRBJ1-5; D unclear. V was shortened by 0 bases and J by 10 bases, with 10 bases between the two germline ends. Looked up from germline, CDR1 is MNHNY and CDR2 is SVGAGI (reference sequence). The CDR3 sequence is 13 residues long. The CDR3 spells CASSYSLIPPQHF. In DNA form, the CDR3 reads TGTGCCAGCAGTTACTCGCTCATACCCCCCCAGCATTTT.

In this sample, this clone turned up a few times. V gene TRBV9 combines with J gene TRBJ1-1; 7 bases match TRBD1. V shed 2 bases, J shed 6 bases, and the junction held 7 bases outside the gene matches. CDR3 length: 14 residues. CDR1 is SGDLS and CDR2 is YYNGEE in the germline V gene. The CDR3 DNA sequence: TGTGCCAGCAGCGTGGGCAGGGGGGTTTCTGAAGCTTTCTTT. This gives the protein CASSVGRGVSEAFF.